Included here is one T cell receptor beta chain sequence, with context. The assay was immunoSEQ multiplex PCR, and TCRdb's table has in-frame clones only and misses some. The sample records 85,000 to 130,000 clones, around 93% being singletons. This sample was included in a study of T cell changes during pregnancy in multiple sclerosis. This receptor was identified in a female donor with multiple sclerosis, enrolled in a pregnancy study. Sequencing used peripheral blood, obtained before pregnancy.

CDR3 sequence: CASSETGGVGEQYF. Here the CDR3 DNA reads TGTGCCAGCAGTGAAACAGGGGGGGTCGGCGAGCAGTACTTC. This chain connects TRBV6-1 to TRBJ2-7, with D tentatively TRBD1 (8 bases). The germline CDR1 and CDR2 sequences are MNHNS and SASEGT. V lost 2 bases, J lost 6 bases, and 14 bases lay in between. The CDR3 is 14 amino acids.